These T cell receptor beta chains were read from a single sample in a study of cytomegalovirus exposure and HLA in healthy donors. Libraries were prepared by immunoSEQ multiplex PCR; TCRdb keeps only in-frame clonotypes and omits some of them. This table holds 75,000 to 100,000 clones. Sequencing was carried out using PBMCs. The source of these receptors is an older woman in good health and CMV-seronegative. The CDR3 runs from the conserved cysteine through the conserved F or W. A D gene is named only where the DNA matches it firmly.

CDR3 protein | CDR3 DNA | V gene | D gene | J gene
CASTRGHSKTQYF | TGTGCCAGTACGAGGGGGCATTCTAAGACCCAGTACTTC | TRBV6-5 | TRBD1 | TRBJ2-5
CASSPRGGASTDTQYF | TGTGCCAGCTCACCCCGGGGGGGGGCGAGCACAGATACGCAGTATTTT | TRBV18 | TRBD2 | TRBJ2-3
CAWSLGLDRGGYTF | TGTGCCTGGAGTCTCGGCCTGGACAGGGGGGGCTACACCTTC | TRBV30 | TRBD1 | TRBJ1-2
CASSLYSGIYNEQFF | TGTGCCAGCAGCTTGTATAGCGGGATTTACAATGAGCAGTTCTTC | TRBV5-6 | TRBD2 | TRBJ2-1
CASSQGLVNQPQHF | TGTGCCAGCAGCCAAGGACTGGTTAATCAGCCCCAGCATTTT | TRBV13 | NA | TRBJ1-5
CASSLLGAGVVQYF | TGTGCCAGCAGCTTGCTGGGGGCAGGGGTAGTGCAGTACTTC | TRBV5-8 | NA | TRBJ2-7
CASSQQNTEAFF | TGTGCCAGCTCACAGCAGAACACTGAAGCTTTCTTT | TRBV18 | NA | TRBJ1-1
CASSSHLDTQYF | TGTGCCAGCAGCTCACATTTAGATACGCAGTATTTT | TRBV7-8 | NA | TRBJ2-3
CASSLGGQGAHEQYF | TGTGCCAGCAGCTTAGGCGGACAGGGGGCCCACGAGCAGTACTTC | TRBV13 | TRBD1 | TRBJ2-7
CASSVGIAVGWEAQYF | TGTGCCAGCAGCGTAGGGATAGCGGTGGGTTGGGAGGCCCAGTACTTC | TRBV9 | NA | TRBJ2-5
CASSIDVQVNPPFF | TGTGCCAGTAGTATAGATGTACAGGTCAACCCCCCGTTCTTC | TRBV19 | NA | TRBJ2-1
CASSAGGVSNQPQHF | TGTGCCAGCAGCGCAGGGGGCGTAAGCAATCAGCCCCAGCATTTT | TRBV7-8 | TRBD1 | TRBJ1-5
CATSRLAGVTDTQYF | TGTGCCACCAGCAGACTAGCGGGAGTAACAGATACGCAGTATTTT | TRBV15 | TRBD2 | TRBJ2-3
CASSSSGILYEQYF | TGTGCCAGCAGTTCATCAGGGATCCTCTACGAGCAGTACTTC | TRBV13 | NA | TRBJ2-7
CASSGRSGITGREQFF | TGCGCCAGCAGCGGACGTAGCGGGATAACGGGTCGGGAGCAGTTCTTC | TRBV5-1 | TRBD2 | TRBJ2-1
CASSQDFGQGNKLFF | TGTGCCAGCAGCCAAGATTTTGGACAGGGTAATAAGCTGTTTTTT | TRBV4-2 | TRBD1 | TRBJ1-4
CASSVGPLLAGEDNEQFF | TGTGCCAGCAGCGTAGGTCCATTACTAGCGGGAGAGGACAATGAGCAGTTCTTC | TRBV9 | TRBD2 | TRBJ2-1
CASSLTAGVLEQYF | TGTGCCAGCAGCCTGACAGCGGGAGTTCTTGAGCAGTACTTC | TRBV7-9 | TRBD2 | TRBJ2-5
CSVEGRGVGYGYTF | TGCAGCGTTGAGGGCAGGGGGGTTGGGTATGGCTACACCTTC | TRBV29-1 | TRBD1 | TRBJ1-2
CASGPSRGRGYGYTF | TGCGCCAGCGGCCCGAGTAGGGGTCGAGGCTATGGCTACACCTTC | TRBV5-1 | NA | TRBJ1-2
CAWSVRRVPDTQYF | TGTGCCTGGAGTGTACGCAGGGTCCCAGATACGCAGTATTTT | TRBV30 | NA | TRBJ2-3
CASSTEQHNYGYTF | TGTGCCAGCAGTACGGAACAGCATAACTATGGCTACACCTTC | TRBV6-5 | NA | TRBJ1-2
CASSEKWNRGYNSPLHF | TGTGCCAGCAGTGAAAAATGGAACAGGGGTTATAATTCACCCCTCCACTTT | TRBV6-1 | TRBD1 | TRBJ1-6
CASSLRSPGAGELFF | TGTGCCAGCAGCCTACGAAGTCCGGGAGCGGGGGAGCTGTTTTTT | TRBV14 | NA | TRBJ2-2
CASSHRDRDYEQYF | TGTGCCAGCAGCCACCGGGACAGGGACTACGAGCAGTACTTC | TRBV7-9 | TRBD1 | TRBJ2-7
CASSFQRTSGSHEQYF | TGTGCCAGCAGCTTCCAAAGGACTAGCGGGAGCCACGAGCAGTACTTC | TRBV7-9 | TRBD2 | TRBJ2-7
CASSLRGGTGLTGELFF | TGTGCCAGCAGCCTAAGGGGGGGGACAGGGCTTACCGGGGAGCTGTTTTTT | TRBV7-8 | TRBD1 | TRBJ2-2
CASSLAGNFYEQYF | TGTGCCAGCAGCCTAGCGGGGAACTTCTACGAGCAGTACTTC | TRBV9 | TRBD2 | TRBJ2-7
CASRPLARYEQYF | TGTGCCAGCAGGCCCCTGGCCCGCTACGAGCAGTACTTC | TRBV27 | NA | TRBJ2-7
CSVELQESNEQFF | TGCAGCGTTGAGCTACAGGAATCTAATGAGCAGTTCTTC | TRBV29-1 | NA | TRBJ2-1
CASTRGDLASGIAGELFF | TGTGCCAGCACCCGTGGGGACCTCGCTAGCGGGATAGCCGGGGAGCTGTTTTTT | TRBV7-3 | TRBD2 | TRBJ2-2